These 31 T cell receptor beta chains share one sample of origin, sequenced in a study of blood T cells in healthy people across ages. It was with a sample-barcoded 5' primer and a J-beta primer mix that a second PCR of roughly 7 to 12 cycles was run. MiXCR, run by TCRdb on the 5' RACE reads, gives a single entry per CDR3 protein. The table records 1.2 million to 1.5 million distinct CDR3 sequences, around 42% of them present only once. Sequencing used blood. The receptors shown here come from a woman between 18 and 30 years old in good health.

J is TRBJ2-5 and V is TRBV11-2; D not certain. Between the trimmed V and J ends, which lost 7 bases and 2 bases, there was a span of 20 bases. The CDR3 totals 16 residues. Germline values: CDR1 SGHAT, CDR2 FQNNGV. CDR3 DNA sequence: TGTGCCAGCAAGATAGGAAGGGCCTACCCTCAAGAGACCCAGTACTTC. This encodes CASKIGRAYPQETQYF.

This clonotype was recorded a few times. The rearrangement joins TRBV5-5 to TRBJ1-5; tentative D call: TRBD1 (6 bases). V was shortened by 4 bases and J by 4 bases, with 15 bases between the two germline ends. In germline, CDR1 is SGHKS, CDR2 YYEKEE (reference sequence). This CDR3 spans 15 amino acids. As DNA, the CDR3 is TGTGCCAGCAGCCCCATAACAGGGTCTAATCAGCCCCAGCATTTT. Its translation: CASSPITGSNQPQHF.

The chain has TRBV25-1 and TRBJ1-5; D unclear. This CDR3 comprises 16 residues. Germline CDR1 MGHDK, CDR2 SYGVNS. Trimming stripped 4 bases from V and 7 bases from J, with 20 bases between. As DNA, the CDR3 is TGTGCCAGCAGTGGTTGGACCGAGGAATTTGCCCAGCCCCAGCATTTT. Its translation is CASSGWTEEFAQPQHF.

Here the CDR3 DNA reads TGCGCCAGCAGCTTGGACGGTCAGAGGAATCAGCCCCAGCATTTT. Translated: CASSLDGQRNQPQHF. The chain uses TRBV5-1 and TRBJ1-5; unclear D gene. Germline values: CDR1 SGHRS, CDR2 YFSETQ. The CDR3 consists of 15 residues. V was trimmed by 0 bases and J by 4 bases, leaving 11 bases between them.

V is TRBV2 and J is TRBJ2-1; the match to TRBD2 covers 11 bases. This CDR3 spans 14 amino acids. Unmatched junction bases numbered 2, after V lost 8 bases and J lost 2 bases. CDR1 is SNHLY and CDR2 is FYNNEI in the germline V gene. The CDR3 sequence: CASVAGGTYNEQFF. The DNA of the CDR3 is TGTGCCAGCGTAGCGGGGGGGACCTACAATGAGCAGTTCTTC. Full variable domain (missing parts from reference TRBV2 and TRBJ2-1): EPEVTQTPSHQVTQMGQEVILRCVPISNHLYFYWYRQILGQKVEFLVSFYNNEISEKSEIFDDQFSVERPDGSNFTLKIRSTKLEDSAMYFCASVAGGTYNEQFFGPGTRLTVL.

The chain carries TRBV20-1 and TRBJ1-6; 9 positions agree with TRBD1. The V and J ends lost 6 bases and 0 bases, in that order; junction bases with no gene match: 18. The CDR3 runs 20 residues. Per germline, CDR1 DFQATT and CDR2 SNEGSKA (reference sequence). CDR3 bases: TGCAGTGCCAGAAATCCGGGACAGGGAGTCCTCAGCTCCTATAATTCACCCCTCCACTTT. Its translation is CSARNPGQGVLSSYNSPLHF.

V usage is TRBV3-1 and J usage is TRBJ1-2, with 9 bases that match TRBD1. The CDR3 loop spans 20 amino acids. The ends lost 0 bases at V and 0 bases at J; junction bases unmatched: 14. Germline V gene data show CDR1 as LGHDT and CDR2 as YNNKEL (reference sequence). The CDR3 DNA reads TGTGCCAGCAGCCAAGAATCGGTAGAACGGGACAGGGCTACTAACTATGGCTACACCTTC. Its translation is CASSQESVERDRATNYGYTF.

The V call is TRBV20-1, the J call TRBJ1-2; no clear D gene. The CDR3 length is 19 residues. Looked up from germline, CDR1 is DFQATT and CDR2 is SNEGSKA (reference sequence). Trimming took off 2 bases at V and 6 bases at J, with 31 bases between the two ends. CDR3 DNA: TGCAGTGCTAGATTACTACCCGACCGAAACAATCTCTATTTTAATGGCTACACCTTC. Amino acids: CSARLLPDRNNLYFNGYTF.

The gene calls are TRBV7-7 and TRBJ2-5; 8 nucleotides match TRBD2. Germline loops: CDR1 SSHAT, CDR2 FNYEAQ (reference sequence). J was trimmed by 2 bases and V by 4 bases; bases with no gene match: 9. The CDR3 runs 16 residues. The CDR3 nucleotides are TGTGCCAGCAGCTCCACGAGCGGGAGTAATCAAGAGACCCAGTACTTC. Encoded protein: CASSSTSGSNQETQYF.

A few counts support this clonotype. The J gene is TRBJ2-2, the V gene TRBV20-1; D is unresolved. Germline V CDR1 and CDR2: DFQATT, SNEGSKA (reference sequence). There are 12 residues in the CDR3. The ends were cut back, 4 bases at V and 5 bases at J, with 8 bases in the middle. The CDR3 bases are TGCAGTGCTACCACAGCGACCGGGGAGCTGTTTTTT. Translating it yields CSATTATGELFF.

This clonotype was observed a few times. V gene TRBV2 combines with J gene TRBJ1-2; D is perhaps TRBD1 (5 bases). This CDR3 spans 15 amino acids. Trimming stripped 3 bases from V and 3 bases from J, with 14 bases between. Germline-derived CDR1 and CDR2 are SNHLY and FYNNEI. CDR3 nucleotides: TGTGCCAGCAGTGATGACCCCAGGGCCCACTATGGCTACACCTTC. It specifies CASSDDPRAHYGYTF.

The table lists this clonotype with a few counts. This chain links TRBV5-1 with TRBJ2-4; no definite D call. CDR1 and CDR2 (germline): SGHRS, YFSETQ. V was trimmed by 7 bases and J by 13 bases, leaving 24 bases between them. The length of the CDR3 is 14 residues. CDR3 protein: CASAPAIVYNEQYF. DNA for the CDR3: TGCGCCAGCGCCCCGGCAATTGTGTACAATGAGCAGTACTTC.

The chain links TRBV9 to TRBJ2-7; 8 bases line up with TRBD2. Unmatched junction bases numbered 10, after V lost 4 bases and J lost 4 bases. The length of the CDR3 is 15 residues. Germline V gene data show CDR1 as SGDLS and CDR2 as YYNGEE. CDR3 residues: CASSPRRSSGYEQYF. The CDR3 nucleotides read TGTGCCAGCAGCCCCCGGCGTTCTAGCGGGTACGAGCAGTACTTC.

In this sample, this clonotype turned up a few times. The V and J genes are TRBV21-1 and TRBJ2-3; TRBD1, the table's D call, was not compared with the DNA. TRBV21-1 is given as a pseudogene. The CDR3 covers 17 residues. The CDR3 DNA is TGTGCCAGCAGCAAAGCGCTTCGGACAGGGCGGACAGATACGCAGTATTTT. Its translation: CASSKALRTGRTDTQYF.

The CDR3 sequence is CASSQVAGGEGEQYF. In DNA form, the CDR3 reads TGCGCCAGCAGCCAAGTCGCAGGGGGGGAAGGTGAGCAGTACTTC. The rearrangement joins TRBV4-1 to TRBJ2-7, with D perhaps assigned TRBD1 or TRBD2 (7 bases each). V was pared by 1 base and J by 7 bases, with 17 bases between. Germline CDR1 MGHRA, CDR2 YSYEKL. The CDR3 covers 15 residues.

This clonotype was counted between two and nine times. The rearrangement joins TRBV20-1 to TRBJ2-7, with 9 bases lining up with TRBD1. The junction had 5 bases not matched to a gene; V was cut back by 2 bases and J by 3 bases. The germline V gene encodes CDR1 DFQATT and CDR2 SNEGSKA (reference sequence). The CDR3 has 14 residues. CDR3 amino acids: CSARIPGQGYEQYF. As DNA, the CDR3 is TGCAGTGCTAGAATCCCGGGACAGGGCTACGAGCAGTACTTC.

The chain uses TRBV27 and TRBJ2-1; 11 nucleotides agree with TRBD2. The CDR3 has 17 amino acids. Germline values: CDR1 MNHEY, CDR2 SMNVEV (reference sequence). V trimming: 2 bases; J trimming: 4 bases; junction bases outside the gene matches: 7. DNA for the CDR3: TGTGCCAGCAGTTTAAGGGAAGGGACTAGCGGTTACAATGAGCAGTTCTTC. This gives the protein CASSLREGTSGYNEQFF.

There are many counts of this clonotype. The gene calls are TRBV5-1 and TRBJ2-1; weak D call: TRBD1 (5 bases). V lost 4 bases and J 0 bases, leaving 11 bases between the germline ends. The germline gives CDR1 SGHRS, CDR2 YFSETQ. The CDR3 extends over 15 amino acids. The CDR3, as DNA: TGCGCCAGCAGCCAGGCAGGGAACTCCTACAATGAGCAGTTCTTC. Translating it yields CASSQAGNSYNEQFF.

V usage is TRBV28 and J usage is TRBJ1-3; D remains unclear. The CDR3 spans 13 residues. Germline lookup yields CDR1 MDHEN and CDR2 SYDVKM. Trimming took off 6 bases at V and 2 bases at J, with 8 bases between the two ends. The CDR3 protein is CASSAPPGNTIYF. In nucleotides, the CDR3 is TGTGCCAGCAGCGCGCCTCCTGGAAACACCATATATTTT.

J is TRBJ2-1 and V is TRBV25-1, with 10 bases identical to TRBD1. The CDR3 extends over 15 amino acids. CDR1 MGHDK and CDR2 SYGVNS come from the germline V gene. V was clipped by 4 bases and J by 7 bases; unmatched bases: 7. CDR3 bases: TGTGCCAGCAGTGCTGGACAGGGGGGTTGGAATGAGCAGTTCTTC. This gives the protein CASSAGQGGWNEQFF.

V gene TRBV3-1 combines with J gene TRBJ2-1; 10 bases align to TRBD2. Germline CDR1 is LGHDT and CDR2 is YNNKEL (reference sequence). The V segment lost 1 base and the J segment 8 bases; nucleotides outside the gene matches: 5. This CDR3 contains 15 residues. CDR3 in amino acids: CASSQGAGGTHEQFF. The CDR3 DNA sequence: TGTGCCAGCAGCCAAGGAGCGGGGGGGACCCATGAGCAGTTCTTC.

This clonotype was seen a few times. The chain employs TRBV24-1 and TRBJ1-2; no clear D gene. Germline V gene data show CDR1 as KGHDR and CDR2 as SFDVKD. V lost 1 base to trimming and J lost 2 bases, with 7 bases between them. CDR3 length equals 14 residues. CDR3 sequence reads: CATSDFMLNYGYTF. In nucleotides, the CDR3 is TGTGCCACCAGTGATTTTATGTTGAACTATGGCTACACCTTC.

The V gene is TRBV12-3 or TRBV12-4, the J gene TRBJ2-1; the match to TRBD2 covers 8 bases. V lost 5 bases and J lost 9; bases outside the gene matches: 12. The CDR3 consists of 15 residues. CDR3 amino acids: CASSPTGGSGGEQFF. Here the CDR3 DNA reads TGTGCCAGCAGTCCGACGGGGGGGTCGGGGGGTGAGCAGTTCTTC.

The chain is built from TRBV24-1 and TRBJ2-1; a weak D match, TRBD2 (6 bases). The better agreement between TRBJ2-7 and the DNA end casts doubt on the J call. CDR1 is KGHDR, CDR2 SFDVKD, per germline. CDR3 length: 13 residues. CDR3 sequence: CSNRREPYNEQYF. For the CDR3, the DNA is TGTTCAAACAGGCGGGAACCCTACAATGAGCAGTACTTC.

The CDR3 loop is CASSEFIGNHQFF. The CDR3 nucleotides read TGTGCCAGCAGTGAATTTATTGGAAACCACCAGTTCTTC. The chain joins TRBV6-1 to TRBJ2-1; D gene uncertain. CDR3 length equals 13 residues. The V and J ends lost 2 bases and 13 bases respectively, with 15 bases between them. Germline loops: CDR1 MNHNS, CDR2 SASEGT.

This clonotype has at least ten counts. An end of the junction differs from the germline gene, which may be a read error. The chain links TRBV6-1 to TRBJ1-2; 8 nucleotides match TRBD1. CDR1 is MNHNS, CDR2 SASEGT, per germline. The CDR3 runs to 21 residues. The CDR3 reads CAISEALLPGTGGGSRRGYTF. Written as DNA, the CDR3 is TGTGCCATCAGTGAAGCCTTGTTGCCCGGGACAGGAGGGGGAAGTCGACGGGGCTACACCTTC.

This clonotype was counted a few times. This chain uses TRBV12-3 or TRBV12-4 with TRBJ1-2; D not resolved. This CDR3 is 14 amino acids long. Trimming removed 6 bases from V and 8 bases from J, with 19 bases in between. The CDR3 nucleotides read TGTGCCAGCAGGGTAGACAAGGGATCGATCGGCTACACCTTC. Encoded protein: CASRVDKGSIGYTF.

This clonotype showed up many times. CDR3: CASQGSSYNEQFF. CDR3 DNA: TGTGCCAGCCAGGGAAGCTCCTACAATGAGCAGTTCTTC. The rearrangement joins TRBV12-5 to TRBJ2-1, with D possibly TRBD1 on 5 matching bases. The CDR3 length is 13 residues. Per the germline V gene, CDR1 is LGHNT and CDR2 is FRNRAP.

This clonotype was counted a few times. The CDR3 DNA reads as TGTGCCAGCAGTGAACCCGGGCCCATGGGAGAGACCCAGTACTTC. Protein sequence: CASSEPGPMGETQYF. The V and J genes are TRBV2 and TRBJ2-5; the D is unclear. The V and J ends lost 2 bases and 4 bases respectively, with 14 bases between them. From germline, CDR1 is SNHLY and CDR2 FYNNEI. CDR3 length: 15 residues.

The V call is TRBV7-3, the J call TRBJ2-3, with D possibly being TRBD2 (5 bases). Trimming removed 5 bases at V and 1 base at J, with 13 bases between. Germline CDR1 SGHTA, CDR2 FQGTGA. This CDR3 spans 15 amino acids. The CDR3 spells CASSPGLRGTDTQYF. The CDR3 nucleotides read TGTGCCAGCAGCCCTGGACTGAGGGGCACAGATACGCAGTATTTT.

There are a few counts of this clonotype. CDR3 region: CASSLRASGGTTQETQYF. For the CDR3, the DNA is TGTGCCAGCAGCTTAAGGGCTAGCGGGGGGACGACACAAGAGACCCAGTACTTC. The chain carries TRBV7-2 and TRBJ2-5; 11 bases match TRBD2. J gave up 2 bases and V 2 bases, and 10 bases lay outside the gene matches. Germline V gene sequence: CDR1 SGHTA, CDR2 FQGNSA. The CDR3 extends over 18 amino acids.